The subject of this entry is one TCR beta chain. This clone has a single count. Its binding antigen is unknown. The input lacks base qualities; no much larger clone sits a single base away. Spanning cysteine to phenylalanine, the CDR3 consists of 13 amino acids. Here the CDR3 DNA is all that survives: 39 bases in frame from base 1. Trimming at the junction amounts to 5 bases on V and 3 bases on J, and the germline ends lie 10 bases apart. From the germline V gene (reference sequence), CDR1 is LGHDT and CDR2 is YNNKEL. The sample originates from a study of blood T cell repertoires in COVID-19 (dated by TCRdb to about 2020). Notes on the research overall: The collaborator samples originated in the United States, Italy and Spain and spanned the acute and convalescent phases of COVID-19. The material from the prospective study consisted of cDNA or gDNA derived from T cells, B-cell-depleted T cells, or PBMCs. The dataset comprised deeply sampled blood TCRbeta repertoires from subjects exposed to, actively infected with, or recovered from COVID-19. The repertoires were made available in a free public database intended to serve as a resource for research on the immune response to SARS-CoV-2. The samples were drawn from two sources: the first 160 participants of the ongoing ImmuneRACE study, and 1,200 or so subjects contributed by 6 global collaborators. A de-identified subject ID, COVID-19 status, age in years and sex were almost always included in the sample metadata. Where HLA class I and class II types were available, the types were taken from metadata supplied by the sample provider, not from assay-based typing. The paper as a whole reports these results and caveats: The amount of clinical and demographic metadata varied by source and participant and was provided uncurated.

The collaborating institutions used their own protocols to collect whole blood in K2EDTA tubes. For TCRbeta analysis, collaborator samples were shipped as frozen whole blood, as isolated PBMCs, or as DNA extracted from either sample type. The immunoSEQ Assay, a bias-controlled multiplex PCR, was used to amplify TCRbeta CDR3 regions from genomic DNA. The original methods were these. The number of nucleated cells in each sample was estimated from the amplification of reference gene primers within the assay. To quantify the absolute abundance of each unique TCRbeta CDR3 rearrangement, sequence reads were collapsed and filtered. Productive Simpson clonality was computed per sample as the square root of Simpson's diversity index over productive rearrangements. Here the immuneACCESS table is served through TCRdb, limited to in-frame sequences with V and J called. Missing clones are a known gap in these copies; in checked studies unresolved V genes cover under half, and the rest lacks a known reason. V and J calls plus clone size are reproduced from that table; the DNA served to infer D and trimming. The sample has fewer than 40,000 clones on record, roughly nine tenths of them singletons. The ten largest clones add up to 25% to 30% of the sample.

This chain joins TRBV3-1 (or the pseudogene TRBV3-2) to TRBJ1-2; a weak D assignment points to TRBD1 (6 bases agree). This clonotype originated in a man older than 75 with acute or convalescent COVID-19. The material sequenced was peripheral blood. Read as DNA, the sequence is TGTGCCAGCAGCTCGGACAGAGACTATGGCTACACCTTC. This translates into CASSSDRDYGYTF.